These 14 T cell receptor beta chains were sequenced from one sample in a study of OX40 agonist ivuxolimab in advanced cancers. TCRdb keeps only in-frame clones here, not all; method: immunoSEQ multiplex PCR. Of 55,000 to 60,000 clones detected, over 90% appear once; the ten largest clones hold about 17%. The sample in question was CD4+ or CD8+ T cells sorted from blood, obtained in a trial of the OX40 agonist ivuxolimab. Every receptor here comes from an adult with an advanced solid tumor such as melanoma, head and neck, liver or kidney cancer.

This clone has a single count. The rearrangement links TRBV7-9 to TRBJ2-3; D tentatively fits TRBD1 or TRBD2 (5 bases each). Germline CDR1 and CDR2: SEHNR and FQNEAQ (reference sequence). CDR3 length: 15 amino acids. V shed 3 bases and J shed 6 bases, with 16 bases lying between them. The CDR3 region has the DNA TGTGCCAGCAGCTTGGGGGAGTCCCTCAGGGATACGCAGTATTTT. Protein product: CASSLGESLRDTQYF.

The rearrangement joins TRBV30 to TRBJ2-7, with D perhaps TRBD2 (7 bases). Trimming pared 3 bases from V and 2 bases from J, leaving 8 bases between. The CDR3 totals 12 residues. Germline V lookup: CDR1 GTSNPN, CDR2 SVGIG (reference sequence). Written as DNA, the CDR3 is TGTGCCTGGAGAGGGGGGGCCTACGAGCAGTACTTC. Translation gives CAWRGGAYEQYF. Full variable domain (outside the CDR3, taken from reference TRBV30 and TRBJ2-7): SQTIHQWPATLVQPVGSPLSLECTVEGTSNPNLYWYRQAAGRGLQLLFYSVGIGQISSEVPQNLSASRPQDRQFILSSKKLLLSDSGFYLCAWRGGAYEQYFGPGTRLTVT.

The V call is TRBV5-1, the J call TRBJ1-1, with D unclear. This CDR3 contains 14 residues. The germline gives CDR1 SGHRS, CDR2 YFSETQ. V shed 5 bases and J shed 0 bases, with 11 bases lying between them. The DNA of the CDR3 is TGCGCCAGCAGGTCCCGAGGGCTGAACACTGAAGCTTTCTTT. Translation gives CASRSRGLNTEAFF.

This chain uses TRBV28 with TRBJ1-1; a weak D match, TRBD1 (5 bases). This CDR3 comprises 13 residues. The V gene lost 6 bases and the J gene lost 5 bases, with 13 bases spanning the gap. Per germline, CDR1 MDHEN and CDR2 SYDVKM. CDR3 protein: CASRLLGQTEAFF. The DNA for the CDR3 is TGTGCCAGCAGGCTGCTGGGGCAAACTGAAGCTTTCTTT. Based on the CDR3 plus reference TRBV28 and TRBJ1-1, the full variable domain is DVKVTQSSRYLVKRTGEKVFLECVQDMDHENMFWYRQDPGLGLRLIYFSYDVKMKEKGDIPEGYSVSREKKERFSLILESASTNQTSMYLCASRLLGQTEAFFGQGTRLTVV.

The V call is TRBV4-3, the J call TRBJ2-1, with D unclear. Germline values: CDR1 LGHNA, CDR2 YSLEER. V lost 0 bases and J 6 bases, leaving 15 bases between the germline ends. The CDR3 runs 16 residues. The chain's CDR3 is CASSQDNSLVGNEQFF. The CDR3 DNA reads TGCGCCAGCAGCCAAGATAACTCTCTGGTGGGCAATGAGCAGTTCTTC.

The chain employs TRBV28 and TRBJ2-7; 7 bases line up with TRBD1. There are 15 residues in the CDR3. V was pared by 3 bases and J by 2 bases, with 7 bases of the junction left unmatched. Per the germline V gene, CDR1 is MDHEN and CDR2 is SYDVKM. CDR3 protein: CASSFLLTGTYEQYF. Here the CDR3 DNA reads TGTGCCAGCAGTTTTTTGTTGACAGGGACCTACGAGCAGTACTTC. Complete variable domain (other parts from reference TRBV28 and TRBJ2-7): DVKVTQSSRYLVKRTGEKVFLECVQDMDHENMFWYRQDPGLGLRLIYFSYDVKMKEKGDIPEGYSVSREKKERFSLILESASTNQTSMYLCASSFLLTGTYEQYFGPGTRLTVT.

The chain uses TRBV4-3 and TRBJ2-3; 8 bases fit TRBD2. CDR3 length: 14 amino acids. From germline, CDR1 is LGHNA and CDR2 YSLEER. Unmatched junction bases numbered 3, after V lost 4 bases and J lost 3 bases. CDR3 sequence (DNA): TGCGCCAGCAGCCCCCGGGGGGGAACAGATACGCAGTATTTT. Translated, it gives CASSPRGGTDTQYF.

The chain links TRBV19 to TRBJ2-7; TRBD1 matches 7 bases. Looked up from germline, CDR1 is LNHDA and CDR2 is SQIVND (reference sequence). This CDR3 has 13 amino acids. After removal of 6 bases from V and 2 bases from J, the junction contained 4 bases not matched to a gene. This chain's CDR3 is CASSLQGPYEQYF. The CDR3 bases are TGTGCCAGTAGCCTACAGGGGCCCTACGAGCAGTACTTC.

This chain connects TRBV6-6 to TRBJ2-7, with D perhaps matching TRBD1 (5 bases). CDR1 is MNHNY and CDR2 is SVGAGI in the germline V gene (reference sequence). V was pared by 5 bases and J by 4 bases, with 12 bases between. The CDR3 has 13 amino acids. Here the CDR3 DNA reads TGTGCCAGCAGTCCAGACGACAGATACGAGCAGTACTTC. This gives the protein CASSPDDRYEQYF.

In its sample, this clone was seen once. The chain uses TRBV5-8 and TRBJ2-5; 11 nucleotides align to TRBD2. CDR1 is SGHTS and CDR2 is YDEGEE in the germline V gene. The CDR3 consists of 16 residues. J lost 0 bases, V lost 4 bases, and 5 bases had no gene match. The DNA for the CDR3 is TGTGCCAGCAGCATCGGACTAGCGGGTCACCAAGAGACCCAGTACTTC. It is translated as CASSIGLAGHQETQYF.

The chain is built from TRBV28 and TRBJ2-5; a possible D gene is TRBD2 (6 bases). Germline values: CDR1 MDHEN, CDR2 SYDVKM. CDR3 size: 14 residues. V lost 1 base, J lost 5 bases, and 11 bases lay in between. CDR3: CASSLLAGSETQYF. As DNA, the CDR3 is TGTGCCAGCAGTTTATTGGCGGGAAGCGAGACCCAGTACTTC.

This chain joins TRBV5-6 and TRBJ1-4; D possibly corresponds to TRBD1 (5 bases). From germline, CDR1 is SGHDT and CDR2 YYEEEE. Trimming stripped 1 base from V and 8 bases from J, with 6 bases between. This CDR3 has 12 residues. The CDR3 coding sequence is TGTGCCAGCAGCTTGAGGGGCGAAAAACTGTTTTTT. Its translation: CASSLRGEKLFF.

This chain's CDR3 is CASILGAGGTDTQYF. The CDR3 DNA reads as TGTGCCAGCATCTTGGGAGCGGGCGGCACAGATACGCAGTATTTT. The chain has TRBV13 and TRBJ2-3; D possibly corresponds to TRBD2 (6 bases). Germline V gene lookup returns CDR1 PRHDT and CDR2 FYEKMQ (reference sequence). V lost 7 bases to trimming and J lost 1 base, with 15 bases between them. The CDR3 covers 15 residues.

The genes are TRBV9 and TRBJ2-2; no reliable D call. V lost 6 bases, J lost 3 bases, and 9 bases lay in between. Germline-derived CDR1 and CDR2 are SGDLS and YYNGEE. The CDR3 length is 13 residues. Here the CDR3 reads CASNGWDTGELFF. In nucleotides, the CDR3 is TGTGCCAGCAACGGGTGGGACACCGGGGAGCTGTTTTTT. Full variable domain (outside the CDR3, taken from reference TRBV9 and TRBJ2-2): DSGVTQTPKHLITATGQRVTLRCSPRSGDLSVYWYQQSLDQGLQFLIQYYNGEERAKGNILERFSAQQFPDLHSELNLSSLELGDSALYFCASNGWDTGELFFGEGSRLTVL.